This TCR beta chain is drawn from a study of tumor-infiltrating lymphocytes in primary liver carcinoma. Unsorted whole blood yielded blood RNA, and germline DNA was extracted as well. This clonotype was found a few times. This CDR3 is 16 amino acids long. CDR1 is ENHRY and CDR2 is SYGVKD in the germline V gene. The V segment lost 7 bases and the J segment 2 bases; nucleotides outside the gene matches: 8. TCR beta cDNA came from roughly 550 ng total RNA, primed with a constant-region primer. It was through three nested multiplex PCR rounds of slightly modified ARM-PCR that TCR beta libraries arose. In the first two PCR rounds, TRBV1-TRBV30 forward primers were paired with a C-beta reverse primer, and each round lasted approximately 9 cycles. TCRdb ran MiXCR on the multiplex PCR reads and lists one entry per CDR3 protein. The sample holds over 250,000 distinct CDR3 sequences, about three fifths seen once.

The rearrangement joins TRBV10-3 to TRBJ2-2; 9 bases match TRBD2. This clonotype was sampled from a woman in her thirties with primary liver carcinoma and hepatitis B virus infection. Sequencing was done on a sample of peripheral blood. As DNA, the CDR3 is TGTGCCATCACTCAGACTAGCGGCCTCAACACCGGGGAGCTGTTTTTT. Translation gives CAITQTSGLNTGELFF.